This TCR beta chain appears in the sequencing data of a study of blood T cell repertoires in COVID-19. The germline gives CDR1 SNHLY, CDR2 FYNNEI. CDR3 length: 15 residues. Trimming took 3 bases from V and 3 from J; bases not matched to a gene: 7. Sequencing was performed with immunoSEQ multiplex PCR; in TCRdb, only in-frame clones are kept and a portion is missing. The repertoire consists of 300,000 to 400,000 clones, with approximately 88% occurring once and the leading ten covering around 4.6%. This receptor was identified in a man aged 25 to 40 who had recovered from COVID-19. V usage is TRBV2 and J usage is TRBJ1-1; TRBD1 matches at 7 bases. Sequencing input: PBMCs or T cells enriched from blood (not recorded which). The CDR3 DNA sequence: TGTGCCAGCAGTGACGCACAGGGGTTCTACACTGAAGCTTTCTTT. Translation: CASSDAQGFYTEAFF.